The 21 T cell receptor beta chains reported below all come from one sample, sequenced in a study of cytomegalovirus exposure and HLA in healthy donors. Both 60 Vbeta primers and 13 Jbeta primers went into the PCR. Method: immunoSEQ multiplex PCR; TCRdb's copy keeps in-frame clones and lacks some. Among some 95,000 clones, approximately 77% were seen once, and the ten largest hold around 5.3%. The sample taken for sequencing was PBMCs. The source of these receptors is a woman in her forties in good health and CMV-seronegative.

The chain is built from TRBV7-6 and TRBJ1-5; 8 bases line up with TRBD1. CDR1 SGHVS and CDR2 FNYEAQ come from the germline V gene. With V trimmed by 3 bases and J by 3 bases, 1 base remained unmatched. The CDR3 consists of 14 residues. The CDR3 nucleotides read TGTGCCAGCAGCTTGGACAGGGACAATCAGCCCCAGCATTTT. It codes for CASSLDRDNQPQHF. Looking up the rest from reference TRBV7-6 and TRBJ1-5 gives the full variable domain: GAGVSQSPRYKVTKRGQDVALRCDPISGHVSLYWYRQALGQGPEFLTYFNYEAQQDKSGLPNDRFSAERPEGSISTLTIQRTEQRDSAMYRCASSLDRDNQPQHFGDGTRLSIL.

This chain joins TRBV7-2 and TRBJ1-1; D not resolved. Trimming shortened V by 1 base and J by 1 base, and 7 bases separated the two germline ends. Germline V gene sequence: CDR1 SGHTA, CDR2 FQGNSA. This CDR3 comprises 14 residues. CDR3 in amino acids: CASSLGGGNTEAFF. The CDR3 nucleotides read TGTGCCAGCAGCTTAGGTGGAGGGAACACTGAAGCTTTCTTT.

The J gene is TRBJ1-3, the V gene TRBV9, with TRBD1 matching 7 bases. Looked up from germline, CDR1 is SGDLS and CDR2 is YYNGEE. The junction had 17 bases not matched to a gene; V was cut back by 0 bases and J by 2 bases. The CDR3 contains 20 residues. The CDR3 DNA reads TGTGCCAGCAGCGTAGCTCGACAGGGAAATGAGGGGAGCGCTGGAAACACCATATATTTT. Amino acids: CASSVARQGNEGSAGNTIYF.

This chain uses TRBV5-1 with TRBJ1-2, with 7 nucleotides matching TRBD1. The CDR3 consists of 15 residues. Trimming took 0 bases from V and 4 from J; bases not matched to a gene: 6. Germline assignment: CDR1 SGHRS and CDR2 YFSETQ. CDR3 DNA sequence: TGCGCCAGCAGCTTGGCTACAGGGGCCCTCTATGGCTACACCTTC. As protein: CASSLATGALYGYTF. The full variable domain, completed using reference TRBV5-1 and TRBJ1-2, is KAGVTQTPRYLIKTRGQQVTLSCSPISGHRSVSWYQQTPGQGLQFLFEYFSETQRNKGNFPGRFSGRQFSNSRSEMNVSTLELGDSALYLCASSLATGALYGYTFGSGTRLTVV.

This chain joins TRBV30 and TRBJ1-1, with D hard to call. CDR3 length: 14 amino acids. Germline loops: CDR1 GTSNPN, CDR2 SVGIG (reference sequence). V dropped 4 bases and J dropped 4 bases, with 16 bases sitting between them. The DNA of the CDR3 is TGTGCCTGGAATCGAGGAGCGCTGAGCACTGAAGCTTTCTTT. It codes for CAWNRGALSTEAFF.

This chain links TRBV7-3 with TRBJ2-1; TRBD1 aligns across 8 bases. After removal of 1 base from V and 5 bases from J, the junction contained 7 bases not matched to a gene. The CDR3 has 16 amino acids. Germline CDR1 and CDR2: SGHTA and FQGTGA. The CDR3 loop is CASSLMSGGLNNEQFF. The CDR3 nucleotides read TGTGCCAGCAGCTTAATGTCAGGGGGCCTTAACAATGAGCAGTTCTTC.

V and J are TRBV29-1 and TRBJ2-7, with D perhaps TRBD1 (6 bases). Germline V CDR1 and CDR2: SQVTM, ANQGSEA. The CDR3 length is 14 residues. Trimming removed 5 bases at V and 2 bases at J, with 16 bases between. CDR3 nucleotides: TGCAGCGTTCCTGGAGAACAGGGTCCCTACGAGCAGTACTTC. Encoded protein: CSVPGEQGPYEQYF.

This clone occurred a few times. The chain employs TRBV4-1 and TRBJ1-2; D uncertain. Trimming took 1 base from V and 5 from J, leaving 11 bases between them. The CDR3 runs 14 residues. The V gene's germline CDR1 is MGHRA and CDR2 YSYEKL. The CDR3 region is CASSQAAAIYGYTF. DNA for the CDR3: TGCGCCAGCAGCCAAGCGGCGGCAATATATGGCTACACCTTC.

About this clone itself: A read error may account for a junction end that differs from germline. The chain links TRBV5-6 to TRBJ2-4, with 7 bases lining up with TRBD2. CDR1 SGHDT and CDR2 YYEEEE come from the germline V gene. This CDR3 contains 15 residues. CDR3 in amino acids: CASSLGGVAQNIQYF. CDR3 coding DNA: TGTGCCAGCAGTTTGGGGGGGGTCGCCCAAAACATTCAGTACTTC.

This chain links TRBV18 with TRBJ1-1; 7 bases are a match to TRBD1. Trimming at V came to 4 bases and at J to 4 bases, leaving 3 bases not matched to a gene. The CDR3 contains 13 residues. Germline V lookup: CDR1 KGHSH, CDR2 LQKENI. CDR3 in amino acids: CASSQGASTEAFF. In DNA, the CDR3 is TGTGCCAGCTCACAGGGGGCGTCCACTGAAGCTTTCTTT.

V and J are TRBV2 and TRBJ2-7; D might be TRBD1 (6 bases). Germline lookup yields CDR1 SNHLY and CDR2 FYNNEI. This CDR3 is built from 15 residues. V was trimmed by 7 bases and J by 1 base, leaving 17 bases between them. The CDR3 DNA reads TGTGCCAGCATAGAGGACAGTGACTTGTCCTACGAGCAGTACTTC. The encoded protein is CASIEDSDLSYEQYF.

This clone was detected only once. The V call is TRBV7-6, the J call TRBJ2-2, with 9 bases identical to TRBD1. Germline CDR1 SGHVS, CDR2 FNYEAQ. J lost 5 bases, V lost 2 bases, and 6 bases had no gene match. The CDR3 loop spans 16 amino acids. CDR3 sequence (DNA): TGTGCCAGCAGCTTATGGGACAGGGTCGTGACCGGGGAGCTGTTTTTT. This codes for CASSLWDRVVTGELFF.

The V gene is TRBV10-3, the J gene TRBJ2-1, with TRBD1 matching 7 bases. The CDR3 is 18 residues long. The trim removed 2 bases at V and 0 bases at J, leaving 10 bases unmatched. The germline gives CDR1 ENHRY, CDR2 SYGVKD. CDR3 bases: TGTGCCATCAGTGAGCCTCTAGGTACAGGGGACTCCTACAATGAGCAGTTCTTC. Its translation: CAISEPLGTGDSYNEQFF.

Concerning this clone itself: Mismatch with germline at one junction end may stem from a read error. The chain carries TRBV6-1 and TRBJ2-7; TRBD1 matches at 7 bases. The CDR3 runs 9 residues. Per germline, CDR1 MNHNS and CDR2 SASEGT. The CDR3 sequence: CASVETGRF. The CDR3 DNA follows: TGTGCCAGCGTGGAGACAGGGCGTTTC.

The V and J genes are TRBV5-1 and TRBJ1-3; D remains unclear. Looked up from germline, CDR1 is SGHRS and CDR2 is YFSETQ. The CDR3 covers 15 residues. Trimming pared 3 bases from V and 2 bases from J, leaving 12 bases between. The CDR3 nucleotides are TGCGCCAGCAGCTCTGCTGGGGAGGCTGGAAACACCATATATTTT. Its translation is CASSSAGEAGNTIYF.

This clone was seen a handful of times. V and J are TRBV7-7 and TRBJ2-5; TRBD2 matches 8 bases. Per the germline V gene, CDR1 is SSHAT and CDR2 is FNYEAQ (reference sequence). The V segment lost 0 bases and the J segment 3 bases; nucleotides outside the gene matches: 9. There are 17 residues in the CDR3. DNA for the CDR3: TGTGCCAGCAGCTTAGCGACGGGGGGGAGACGAAAAGAGACCCAGTACTTC. The encoded protein is CASSLATGGRRKETQYF.

The rearrangement links TRBV18 to TRBJ1-1; D is possibly TRBD1 (6 bases). Per the germline V gene, CDR1 is KGHSH and CDR2 is LQKENI. V shed 8 bases and J shed 0 bases, with 16 bases lying between them. This CDR3 comprises 15 residues. In DNA form, the CDR3 reads TGTGCCAGCACAATTACAGGGTCCATGAACACTGAAGCTTTCTTT. Translated: CASTITGSMNTEAFF.

The V gene is TRBV15, the J gene TRBJ1-1, with TRBD1 as a possible D gene (5 bases). The CDR3 covers 16 residues. Germline CDR1 LNHNV, CDR2 YYDKDF (reference sequence). The V end was cut by 0 bases, the J end by 4 bases, with 15 bases between. The CDR3 region is CATSREGLNWGTEAFF. DNA of the CDR3: TGTGCCACCAGCAGAGAGGGACTCAATTGGGGCACTGAAGCTTTCTTT.

The V gene is TRBV7-9, the J gene TRBJ2-1; 9 nucleotides agree with TRBD1. CDR1 SEHNR and CDR2 FQNEAQ come from the germline V gene (reference sequence). V was pared by 7 bases and J by 4 bases, with 8 bases of the junction left unmatched. The CDR3 is made up of 15 amino acids. The chain's CDR3 is CASTDQDRGYNEQFF. CDR3 DNA sequence: TGTGCCAGCACGGACCAGGACAGGGGATACAATGAGCAGTTCTTC.

V and J are TRBV5-1 and TRBJ2-7, with D possibly TRBD2 on 6 matching bases. V gave up 0 bases and J gave up 4 bases, with 11 bases separating them. Germline CDR1 and CDR2: SGHRS and YFSETQ. The CDR3 consists of 14 residues. CDR3 loop: CASSLAGTRYEQYF. The CDR3 coding sequence is TGCGCCAGCAGCTTGGCCGGGACTCGGTACGAGCAGTACTTC. Drawing the rest from reference TRBV5-1 and TRBJ2-7, the complete variable domain is KAGVTQTPRYLIKTRGQQVTLSCSPISGHRSVSWYQQTPGQGLQFLFEYFSETQRNKGNFPGRFSGRQFSNSRSEMNVSTLELGDSALYLCASSLAGTRYEQYFGPGTRLTVT.

This chain connects TRBV7-3 to TRBJ2-1, with 13 bases aligning to TRBD2. Trimming took 3 bases from V and 5 from J; bases not matched to a gene: 1. CDR1 SGHTA and CDR2 FQGTGA come from the germline V gene. The CDR3 totals 15 residues. CDR3 nucleotide sequence: TGTGCCAGCAGCTTCGGGACTAGCGGGGACAATGAGCAGTTCTTC. This encodes CASSFGTSGDNEQFF.